The rows below give T cell receptor beta chains drawn from one sample of a study of cytomegalovirus exposure and HLA in healthy donors. Generated by immunoSEQ multiplex PCR, the TCRdb table keeps only in-frame clones and is missing some. Seen here are about 140,000 clones, 66% observed once, and the top ten hold 6.5%. The sequencing sample was made of PBMCs. These receptor sequences come from a woman aged 60-75 years in good health and CMV-seronegative. The CDR3 runs from the conserved cysteine through the conserved F or W. Clone size is shown for a subset of rows, as once, few, many or a class of expanded clone.

>.|TRBV7-2|TRBJ2-7
CASSPRGTGIEQYF
>once|TRBV5-1|TRBJ2-1
CASSLGLALKNEQFF
>.|TRBV19|TRBJ1-4
CASSPMASTNEKLFF
>.|TRBV19|TRBJ2-1
CASSAGTGGGTEQFF
>.|TRBV19|TRBJ2-1
CASSPTGTSGYNEQFF
>.|TRBV6-6|TRBJ1-3
CASRGHRATGNTIYF
>.|TRBV5-4|TRBJ2-4
CASSYGTGALDIQYF
>once|TRBV28|TRBJ2-1
CASSSGGSYNEQFF
>.|TRBV15|TRBJ1-5
CATSRGPGGYSNQPQHF
>.|TRBV9|TRBJ2-2
CASSVVGQGNTGELFF
>.|TRBV7-2|TRBJ2-7
CASSLAAGSLGEQYF